This record concerns one T cell receptor (beta chain) sequence. The antigen is unknown. The data are from a study of blood T cells in healthy people across ages. Study conclusions and caveats: With unsorted PBMCs, a conclusive comparison of naive versus antigen-experienced cells was not possible. The percentage of naive T cells correlated strongly with TCR beta diversity. Higher diversity, along with more naive CD4+ cells, distinguished long-lived donors from aged donors.

The V end was cut by 0 bases, the J end by 11 bases, with 16 bases between. This CDR3 spans 14 amino acids. The germline gives CDR1 LNHNV, CDR2 YYDKDF (reference sequence). Then a second PCR, running about 7 to 11 cycles, was carried out with a sample-barcoded 5' primer and a J-beta primer mix. Each TCR beta cDNA got a 12-nucleotide random molecular identifier. TCRdb re-called the 5' RACE reads with MiXCR, one entry per CDR3 protein. The sample contains roughly 1,700,000 distinct CDR3 sequences, approximately 28% of which appear only once. This receptor was taken from a young woman in good health. Sequencing used blood. J is TRBJ2-5 and V is TRBV15, with D possibly TRBD2 on 6 matching bases. The CDR3 protein is CATSRDRGAGEQYF. CDR3 sequence (DNA): TGTGCCACCAGCAGAGATCGCGGGGCCGGGGAGCAGTACTTC.